The TCR beta chain described here comes from a study of human T cells and chemical hapten exposure. At the level of the study: Throughout a study of 20 to 30 weeks, patients underwent weekly scalp administration of diphenylcyclopropenone doses. Mostly female, the patients presented with alopecia areata, totalis or universalis.

Study-wide results and limits: There were significantly more large CDR3 similarity clusters among expanded TCRs than among controls.

Documented time point: patch test 2, 6 weeks after DPC sensitization. Noted treatment: therapeutic diphenylcyclopropenone sensitization with weekly scalp DPC. Non-pregnant alopecia patients aged 18 to 70, suitable for DPC therapy. The CDR3 is made up of 15 amino acids. The V segment lost 11 bases and the J segment 2 bases; nucleotides outside the gene matches: 13. Germline V gene sequence: CDR1 SNHLY, CDR2 FYNNEI. There are many counts of this clonotype. Its target is not known. TCRdb itself ran the RACE reads through MiXCR, one entry per CDR3 protein. This sample has 65,000 to 95,000 distinct CDR3 sequences; around 6.7% occur once, and the top ten carry 1.3%.

The specimen was whole blood, collected in connection with sensitization to the hapten diphenylcyclopropenone (DPC). The TCR originated in a woman aged 30 to 39 with alopecia areata. Some clones in this sample may be carry-over from other donors' samples. The V call is TRBV2, the J call TRBJ1-1, with 8 bases lining up with TRBD1. This chain's CDR3 is CAGKGTGNPNTEAFF. The CDR3 bases are TGTGCCGGGAAAGGGACAGGTAACCCTAACACTGAAGCTTTCTTT.